A selection of T cell receptor beta chains follows, all from one sample in a study of blood T cell repertoires in COVID-19. Method: immunoSEQ multiplex PCR; TCRdb's copy keeps in-frame clones and lacks some. The sample consists of about 400,000 clones, roughly 87% of them appearing once. The material sequenced was PBMCs or T cells enriched from blood (not recorded which). Receptors originate from a middle-aged woman with acute COVID-19. Both conserved end residues are part of each CDR3. A D gene is named only where the DNA matches it firmly. The size entry is marked missing in some rows and otherwise reads once, few, many or a size class.

d_call clone_size j_call v_call cdr3_aa cdr3_nt
- - TRBJ1-5 TRBV2 CASSRDNNQPQHF TGTGCCAGCAGCCGGGACAACAATCAGCCCCAGCATTTT
TRBD1 once TRBJ1-1 TRBV5-1 CASSLAQGNMNTEAFF TGCGCCAGCAGCTTGGCACAGGGGAACATGAACACTGAAGCTTTCTTT
- - TRBJ2-3 TRBV5-4 CASSLVGGRTDTQYF TGTGCCAGCAGCTTGGTGGGGGGGCGCACAGATACGCAGTATTTT
TRBD1 - TRBJ1-2 TRBV24-1 CATGDREDYGYTF TGTGCCACCGGAGACAGGGAGGACTATGGCTACACCTTC
- - TRBJ2-2 TRBV7-2 CASSLGFGQGNTGELFF TGTGCCAGCAGCTTAGGTTTCGGGCAGGGGAACACCGGGGAGCTGTTTTTT
- - TRBJ2-5 TRBV7-6 CASSDTLQGSKTQYF TGTGCCAGCAGCGACACCCTTCAGGGGTCGAAGACCCAGTACTTC
- - TRBJ1-1 TRBV2 CASEGDMNTEAFF TGTGCCAGCGAGGGGGACATGAACACTGAAGCTTTCTTT
TRBD1 - TRBJ1-5 TRBV30 CAWSADRALQPQHF TGTGCCTGGAGTGCTGACAGGGCCCTTCAGCCCCAGCATTTT
- - TRBJ2-1 TRBV24-1 CATSEPGLYNEQFF TGTGCCACCAGTGAACCGGGACTTTACAATGAGCAGTTCTTC
TRBD2 - TRBJ2-7 TRBV5-5 CASSFGGTSYEQYF TGTGCCAGCAGCTTCGGGGGGACTTCCTACGAGCAGTACTTC
- - TRBJ1-5 TRBV7-8 CASSLASLGDRRRNQPQHF TGTGCCAGCAGCTTAGCAAGCCTGGGTGACAGGAGGCGCAATCAGCCCCAGCATTTT
- - TRBJ2-6 TRBV3-1/TRBV3-2 CASSRGSPSGANVLTF TGTGCCAGCAGCCGAGGTTCGCCTTCTGGGGCCAACGTCCTGACTTTC
- - TRBJ1-3 TRBV6-5 CASSKQQHSGNTIYF TGTGCCAGCAGTAAACAGCAACACTCTGGAAACACCATATATTTT
TRBD1 - TRBJ2-4 TRBV6-5 CASSLTGVGNIQYF TGTGCCAGCAGTCTAACAGGGGTAGGAAACATTCAGTACTTC
- - TRBJ1-2 TRBV10-2 CASGYRANYGYTF TGCGCCAGCGGGTACAGAGCTAACTATGGCTACACCTTC
- - TRBJ1-6 TRBV30 CACQEGYNSPLHF TGTGCCTGTCAGGAAGGATATAATTCACCCCTCCACTTT
- - TRBJ1-2 TRBV2 CASSDSVGRGLRGYTF TGTGCCAGCAGTGATTCGGTCGGCAGGGGCCTTAGGGGCTACACCTTC
TRBD1 once TRBJ1-1 TRBV18 CASSLGQGGNTEAFF TGTGCCAGCTCACTCGGACAGGGGGGGAACACTGAAGCTTTCTTT
- - TRBJ1-5 TRBV4-1 CASTMTVSNQPQHF TGCGCCAGCACCATGACTGTTAGCAATCAGCCCCAGCATTTT
- - TRBJ1-5 TRBV19 CASKRDVSQPQHF TGTGCCAGTAAGCGGGACGTTAGTCAGCCCCAGCATTTT
- - TRBJ1-1 TRBV5-1 CASSFTGTGEAFF TGCGCCAGCAGCTTTACAGGGACGGGTGAAGCTTTCTTT
- - TRBJ1-5 TRBV24-1 CATSDSRSYSNQPQHF TGTGCCACCAGTGATTCTCGAAGCTATAGCAATCAGCCCCAGCATTTT
- - TRBJ2-7 TRBV19 CASSISSVSSYEQYF TGTGCCAGTAGTATTTCGTCTGTGAGCTCCTACGAGCAGTACTTC
- - TRBJ2-7 TRBV11-2 CASSLVDKSEQYF TGTGCCAGCAGCTTAGTGGACAAAAGCGAGCAGTACTTC
TRBD1 - TRBJ2-1 TRBV5-1 CASSSSGQSYNEQFF TGCGCCAGCAGCTCCTCGGGACAGTCCTACAATGAGCAGTTCTTC
TRBD1 - TRBJ1-6 TRBV5-8 CASSHRGDTSPLHF TGTGCCAGCAGCCACAGGGGGGATACCTCACCCCTCCACTTT
- - TRBJ1-6 TRBV7-8 CASSLDGRSPLHF TGTGCCAGCAGCTTAGATGGGAGGTCACCCCTCCACTTT
TRBD1 - TRBJ1-5 TRBV5-4 CASSLGTGRNQPQHF TGTGCCAGCAGCCTGGGGACAGGACGAAATCAGCCCCAGCATTTT
TRBD2 - TRBJ2-5 TRBV29-1 CSVGRLAGVVETQYF TGCAGCGTTGGGAGGCTAGCGGGGGTAGTAGAGACCCAGTACTTC
- - TRBJ2-3 TRBV19 CASTPGASTDTQYF TGTGCCAGTACACCGGGAGCTAGCACAGATACGCAGTATTTT
- - TRBJ1-3 TRBV6-5 CASSRTSSGNTIYF TGTGCCAGCAGTCGAACAAGTTCTGGAAACACCATATATTTT
TRBD1 - TRBJ2-6 TRBV4-1 CASSLGQGSSGANVLTF TGCGCCAGCAGCCTCGGACAGGGGTCCTCTGGGGCCAACGTCCTGACTTTC
TRBD1 - TRBJ2-2 TRBV18 CASSPRTGETGELFF TGTGCCAGCTCACCACGGACAGGGGAAACCGGGGAGCTGTTTTTT
- - TRBJ2-7 TRBV7-8 CASSLRGWYEQYF TGTGCCAGCAGCTTAAGGGGATGGTACGAGCAGTACTTC
- - TRBJ1-1 TRBV29-1 CSVGEQVMNTEAFF TGCAGCGTGGGTGAACAGGTGATGAACACTGAAGCTTTCTTT
TRBD1 - TRBJ1-3 TRBV5-1 CASSSTGFGNTIYF TGCGCCAGCAGCTCGACAGGGTTTGGAAACACCATATATTTT
- - TRBJ2-7 TRBV2 CASHDRRYEQYF TGTGCCAGCCATGATAGGAGGTACGAGCAGTACTTC
- - TRBJ1-5 TRBV19 CASSLAGGNQPQHF TGTGCCAGTAGCTTGGCAGGGGGCAATCAGCCCCAGCATTTT
- - TRBJ1-1 TRBV19 CATSLGLDAAFF TGTGCCACCTCGCTAGGACTCGATGCAGCTTTCTTT
- - TRBJ1-3 TRBV10-3 CATITDSNAGNTIYF TGTGCCACGATAACGGACTCAAACGCCGGAAACACCATATATTTT
TRBD2 - TRBJ2-1 TRBV19 CASSTYGLAGTDNEQFF TGTGCCAGTAGTACGTATGGACTAGCGGGGACTGACAATGAGCAGTTCTTC
TRBD1 - TRBJ1-6 TRBV11-2 CASSAGTGHNSPLHF TGTGCCAGCAGCGCCGGGACAGGGCATAATTCACCCCTCCACTTT
TRBD1 - TRBJ2-5 TRBV19 CASSKRQGTGETQYF TGTGCCAGTAGTAAAAGACAGGGGACGGGGGAGACCCAGTACTTC
TRBD1 - TRBJ1-1 TRBV7-9 CASSVFTGGAGTEAFF TGTGCCAGCAGCGTATTTACAGGGGGCGCGGGCACTGAAGCTTTCTTT
TRBD2 - TRBJ2-3 TRBV7-2 CASSQAKLAGVDTQYF TGTGCCAGCAGCCAGGCAAAACTAGCGGGGGTAGATACGCAGTATTTT
TRBD1 - TRBJ2-7 TRBV5-5 CASRNPGTAVYEQYF TGTGCCAGCAGGAACCCCGGGACAGCTGTCTACGAGCAGTACTTC
- once TRBJ1-2 TRBV5-6 CASSRTGFGYTF TGTGCCAGCAGCCGTACAGGGTTTGGCTACACCTTC
- once TRBJ1-2 TRBV6-5 CASSSSMAHGKGYTF TGTGCCAGCAGTTCCTCCATGGCCCACGGGAAAGGCTACACCTTC
TRBD1 - TRBJ1-4 TRBV5-1 CASRTQGWANEKLFF TGCGCCAGCAGAACACAGGGGTGGGCTAATGAAAAACTGTTTTTT
TRBD1 - TRBJ1-5 TRBV28 CASSSPQGVNQPQHF TGTGCCAGCAGTTCCCCACAGGGGGTCAATCAGCCCCAGCATTTT